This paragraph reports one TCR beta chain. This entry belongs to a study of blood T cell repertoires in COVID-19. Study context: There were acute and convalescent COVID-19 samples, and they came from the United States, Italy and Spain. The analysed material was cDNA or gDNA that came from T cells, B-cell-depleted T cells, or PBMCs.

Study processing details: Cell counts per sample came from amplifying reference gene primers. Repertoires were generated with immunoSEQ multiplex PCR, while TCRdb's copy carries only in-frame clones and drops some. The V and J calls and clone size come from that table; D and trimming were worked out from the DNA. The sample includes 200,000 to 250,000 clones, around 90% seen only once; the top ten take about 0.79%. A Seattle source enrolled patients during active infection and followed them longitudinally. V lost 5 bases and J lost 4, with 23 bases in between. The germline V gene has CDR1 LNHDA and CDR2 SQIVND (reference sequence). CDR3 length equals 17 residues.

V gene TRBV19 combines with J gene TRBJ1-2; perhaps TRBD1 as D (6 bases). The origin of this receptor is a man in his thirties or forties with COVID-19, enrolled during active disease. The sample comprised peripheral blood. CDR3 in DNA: TGTGCCAGTAGTTCCCCCAACATGGGGGGGCCGATCTATGGCTACACCTTC. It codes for CASSSPNMGGPIYGYTF.